This T cell receptor (beta chain) derives from a study of blood T cell repertoires in COVID-19. Looking at the study overall: The origin of the acute and convalescent COVID-19 samples was the United States, Italy and Spain. PBMCs, B-cell-depleted T cells, or T cells provided the cDNA or gDNA that made up the material.

During active infection, Seattle patients enrolled and were then monitored through disease. V was shortened by 4 bases and J by 4 bases, with 7 bases between the two germline ends. In germline, CDR1 is ENHRY, CDR2 SYGVKD. The CDR3 is 13 residues long. Authors' data handling: Scientists estimated how many nucleated cells there were by amplifying reference gene primers. The repertoire was sequenced with immunoSEQ multiplex PCR; TCRdb's copy has only in-frame clones and lacks some. V and J calls and clone size come straight from that table; D and trimming were deduced from the DNA. The data show approximately 250,000 clones, with 75% to 90% seen just once and less than 15% held by the top ten.

Sequencing used peripheral blood. V usage is TRBV10-3 and J usage is TRBJ1-4; a weak D match, TRBD1 (5 bases). This clonotype originated in a woman aged 70-85 years with COVID-19, enrolled during active disease. CDR3 DNA sequence: TGTGCCATCAGTGCAGGGATTAATGAAAAACTGTTTTTT. Its protein is CAISAGINEKLFF.